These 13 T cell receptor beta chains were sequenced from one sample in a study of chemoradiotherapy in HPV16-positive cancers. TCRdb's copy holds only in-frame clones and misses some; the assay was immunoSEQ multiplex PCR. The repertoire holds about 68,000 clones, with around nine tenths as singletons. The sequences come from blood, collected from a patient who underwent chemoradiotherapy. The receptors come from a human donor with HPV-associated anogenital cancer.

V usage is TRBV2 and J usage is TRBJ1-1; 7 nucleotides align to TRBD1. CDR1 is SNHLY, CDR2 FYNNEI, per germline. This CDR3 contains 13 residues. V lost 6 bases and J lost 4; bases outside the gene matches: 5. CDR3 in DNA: TGTGCCAGCAGAGAGCAGGGGGTCACTGAAGCTTTCTTT. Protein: CASREQGVTEAFF.

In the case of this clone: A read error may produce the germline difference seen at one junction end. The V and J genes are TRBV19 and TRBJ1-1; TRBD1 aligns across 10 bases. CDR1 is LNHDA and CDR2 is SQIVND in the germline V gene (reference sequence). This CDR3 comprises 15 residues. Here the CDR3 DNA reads TGTGCCAGTAGTGTAGAGACAGGGGGCTGGACTGAAGCTTTCTTT. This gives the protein CASSVETGGWTEAFF.

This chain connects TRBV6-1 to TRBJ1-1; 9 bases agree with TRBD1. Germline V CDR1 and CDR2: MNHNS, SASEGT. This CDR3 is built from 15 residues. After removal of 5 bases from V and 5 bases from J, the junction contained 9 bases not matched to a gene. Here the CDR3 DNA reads TGTGCCAGCAGTAAAAGTGCCGGGACAGGGACTGAAGCTTTCTTT. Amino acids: CASSKSAGTGTEAFF.

Here the CDR3 DNA reads TGTGCCAGCAGTTCTCCGGGACTAGCAGGCTACGAGCAGTACTTC. As protein: CASSSPGLAGYEQYF. The gene calls are TRBV28 and TRBJ2-7; 9 positions match TRBD2. Looked up from germline, CDR1 is MDHEN and CDR2 is SYDVKM. This CDR3 is built from 15 residues. The trim removed 4 bases at V and 3 bases at J, leaving 7 bases unmatched. Drawing the rest from reference TRBV28 and TRBJ2-7, the complete variable domain is DVKVTQSSRYLVKRTGEKVFLECVQDMDHENMFWYRQDPGLGLRLIYFSYDVKMKEKGDIPEGYSVSREKKERFSLILESASTNQTSMYLCASSSPGLAGYEQYFGPGTRLTVT.

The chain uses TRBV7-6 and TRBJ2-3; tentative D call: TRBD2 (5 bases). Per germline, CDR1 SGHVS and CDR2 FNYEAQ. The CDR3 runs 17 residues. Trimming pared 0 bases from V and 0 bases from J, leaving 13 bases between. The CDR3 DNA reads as TGTGCCAGCAGCTTAGCAGCCCTAGCAGCTAGCACAGATACGCAGTATTTT. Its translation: CASSLAALAASTDTQYF.

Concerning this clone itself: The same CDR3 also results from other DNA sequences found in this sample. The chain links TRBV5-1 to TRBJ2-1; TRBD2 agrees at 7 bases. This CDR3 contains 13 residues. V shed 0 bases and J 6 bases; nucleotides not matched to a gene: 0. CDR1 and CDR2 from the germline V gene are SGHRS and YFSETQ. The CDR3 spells CASSLAGGNEQFF. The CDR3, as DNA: TGCGCCAGCAGCTTGGCGGGAGGCAATGAGCAGTTCTTC.

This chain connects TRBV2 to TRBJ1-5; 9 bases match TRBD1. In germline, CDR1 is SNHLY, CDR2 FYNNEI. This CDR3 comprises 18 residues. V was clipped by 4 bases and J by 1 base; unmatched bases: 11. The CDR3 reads CASSGRQGVKLSNQPQHF. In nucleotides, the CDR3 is TGTGCCAGCAGTGGGCGACAGGGGGTTAAATTAAGCAATCAGCCCCAGCATTTT.

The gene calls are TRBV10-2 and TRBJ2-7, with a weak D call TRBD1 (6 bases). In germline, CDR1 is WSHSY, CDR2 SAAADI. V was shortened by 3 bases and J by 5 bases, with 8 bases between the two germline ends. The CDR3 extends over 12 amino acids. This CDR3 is CASSEQGNEQYF. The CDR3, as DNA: TGCGCCAGCAGTGAACAGGGTAACGAGCAGTACTTC.

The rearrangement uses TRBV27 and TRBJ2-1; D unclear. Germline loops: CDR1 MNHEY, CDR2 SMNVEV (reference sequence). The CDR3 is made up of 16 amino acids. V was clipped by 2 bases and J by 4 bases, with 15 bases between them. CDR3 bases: TGTGCCAGCAGTTTAGTCGAGACCAGCCCTTACAATGAGCAGTTCTTC. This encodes CASSLVETSPYNEQFF.

CDR3 nucleotide sequence: TGTGCCAGCAGCGTAGGGGCGGGTGTCACAGATACGCAGTATTTT. Residues: CASSVGAGVTDTQYF. This sequence joins TRBV9 and TRBJ2-3; TRBD2 might be the D (5 bases). CDR1 is SGDLS and CDR2 is YYNGEE in the germline V gene. Trimming left V 0 bases short and J 2 bases short, with 10 bases between. The CDR3 sequence is 15 residues long.

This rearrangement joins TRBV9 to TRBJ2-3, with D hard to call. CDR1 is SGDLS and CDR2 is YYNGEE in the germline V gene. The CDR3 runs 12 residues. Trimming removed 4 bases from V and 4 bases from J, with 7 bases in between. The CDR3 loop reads CASSSFSDTQYF. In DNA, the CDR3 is TGTGCCAGCAGCTCCTTCTCAGATACGCAGTATTTT.

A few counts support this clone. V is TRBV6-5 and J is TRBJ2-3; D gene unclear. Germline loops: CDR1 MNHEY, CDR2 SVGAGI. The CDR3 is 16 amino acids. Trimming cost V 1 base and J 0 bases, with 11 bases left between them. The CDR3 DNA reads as TGTGCCAGCAGTTACTTTTTTACTGAGAGCACAGATACGCAGTATTTT. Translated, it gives CASSYFFTESTDTQYF.

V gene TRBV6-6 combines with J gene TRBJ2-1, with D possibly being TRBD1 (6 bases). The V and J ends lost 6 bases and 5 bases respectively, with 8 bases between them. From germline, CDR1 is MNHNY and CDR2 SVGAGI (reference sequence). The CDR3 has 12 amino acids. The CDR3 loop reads CASSSGDNEQFF. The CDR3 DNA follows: TGTGCCAGCAGCTCAGGGGACAATGAGCAGTTCTTC.